One sample yielded the 31 T cell receptor beta chains listed below, sequenced in a study of patients and donors after allogeneic stem cell transplantation. A single record per CDR3 protein comes from TCRdb applying MiXCR to the RT-PCR reads. The data contain about 34,000 distinct CDR3 sequences, less than 45% of them singletons. What was sequenced was blood, either unsorted or a sorted T cell fraction (not recorded which). Receptor source: a human donor who was either an allogeneic HSCT recipient or a stem cell or donor lymphocyte infusion donor (not recorded which). It is not recorded whose cells these are; they may come from a transplant donor.

This chain links TRBV4-3 with TRBJ2-5, with a tentative D call TRBD2 (6 bases). Looked up from germline, CDR1 is LGHNA and CDR2 is YSLEER. The CDR3 sequence is 16 residues long. The V end lost 0 bases, the J end lost 5 bases, and 16 bases lay between the germline ends. CDR3 sequence: CASSQDVSGLFETQYF. The CDR3 nucleotides read TGCGCCAGCAGCCAAGATGTCAGCGGGCTCTTTGAGACCCAGTACTTC.

This rearrangement joins TRBV7-9 to TRBJ2-2; 7 positions agree with TRBD1. V trimming: 5 bases; J trimming: 1 base; junction bases outside the gene matches: 4. The CDR3 runs 15 residues. The germline CDR1 and CDR2 sequences are SEHNR and FQNEAQ (reference sequence). CDR3 DNA: TGTGCCAGCAGCCACCGGACAGGGAACACCGGGGAGCTGTTTTTT. Protein: CASSHRTGNTGELFF.

This clonotype was found a few times. J is TRBJ1-4 and V is TRBV7-9; the D gene is possibly TRBD1 (5 bases). Germline V gene sequence: CDR1 SEHNR, CDR2 FQNEAQ (reference sequence). The V and J ends lost 6 bases and 7 bases respectively, with 18 bases between them. The CDR3 loop spans 15 amino acids. The DNA of the CDR3 is TGTGCCAGCAGTCCTCATCAGGGTCTCCGTGAAAAACTGTTTTTT. Protein: CASSPHQGLREKLFF.

CDR3 coding DNA: TGCGCCAGCAGGGCCGGGACAGGGGCAGATGGCTACACCTTC. This encodes CASRAGTGADGYTF. This chain uses TRBV5-1 with TRBJ1-2, with 10 bases lining up with TRBD1. CDR1 and CDR2 from the germline V gene are SGHRS and YFSETQ. CDR3 size: 14 residues. V lost 5 bases and J lost 6; bases outside the gene matches: 7. The full variable domain, with the rest looked up from reference TRBV5-1 and TRBJ1-2, is KAGVTQTPRYLIKTRGQQVTLSCSPISGHRSVSWYQQTPGQGLQFLFEYFSETQRNKGNFPGRFSGRQFSNSRSEMNVSTLELGDSALYLCASRAGTGADGYTFGSGTRLTVV.

The chain is built from TRBV4-3 and TRBJ2-3; tentatively, D is TRBD2 (5 bases). The CDR3 extends over 13 amino acids. V was shortened by 1 base and J by 9 bases, with 11 bases between the two germline ends. CDR1 is LGHNA, CDR2 YSLEER, per germline. The CDR3 DNA is TGCGCCAGCAGCCAAGTGGAGGAAGGAACGCAGTATTTT. It codes for CASSQVEEGTQYF.

The sample holds one count of this clonotype. J is TRBJ1-5 and V is TRBV10-3; a weak D match, TRBD1 (5 bases). The germline V gene has CDR1 ENHRY and CDR2 SYGVKD. CDR3 size: 14 residues. The V and J ends lost 5 bases and 9 bases respectively, with 17 bases between them. This CDR3 is CAISPNRDSTPQHF. The CDR3 nucleotides read TGTGCCATCAGTCCTAACCGGGACTCTACGCCCCAGCATTTT.

The sample holds a few counts of this clonotype. V usage is TRBV11-3 and J usage is TRBJ2-3, with D maybe TRBD2 (5 bases). Looked up from germline, CDR1 is SGHNT and CDR2 is YENEEA. The CDR3 totals 15 residues. Trimming took 1 base from V and 6 from J, leaving 14 bases between them. CDR3 protein: CASSLGGPKGDTQYF. In DNA, the CDR3 is TGTGCCAGCAGCTTAGGAGGGCCTAAAGGCGATACGCAGTATTTT. Full variable domain (rest looked up from reference TRBV11-3 and TRBJ2-3): EAGVVQSPRYKIIEKKQPVAFWCNPISGHNTLYWYLQNLGQGPELLIRYENEEAVDDSQLPKDRFSAERLKGVDSTLKIQPAELGDSAVYLCASSLGGPKGDTQYFGPGTRLTVL.

This clonotype was observed a few times. The CDR3 sequence is CASSERTSGGSGELFF. The CDR3 DNA is TGCGCCAGCAGTGAACGGACTAGCGGGGGTTCCGGGGAGCTGTTTTTT. This chain uses TRBV10-1 with TRBJ2-2; TRBD2 matches 13 bases. Germline loops: CDR1 WNHNN, CDR2 SYGVQD (reference sequence). V shed 3 bases, J shed 6 bases, and the junction held 4 bases outside the gene matches. This CDR3 region has 16 residues.

V gene TRBV5-1 combines with J gene TRBJ2-7; TRBD1 matches 9 bases. This CDR3 has 12 residues. Unmatched junction bases numbered 5, after V lost 6 bases and J lost 7 bases. Per germline, CDR1 SGHRS and CDR2 YFSETQ. CDR3 loop: CASNRDRGEQYF. The CDR3 bases are TGCGCCAGCAATCGAGACAGGGGGGAGCAGTACTTC. Full variable domain (remainder filled in from reference TRBV5-1 and TRBJ2-7): KAGVTQTPRYLIKTRGQQVTLSCSPISGHRSVSWYQQTPGQGLQFLFEYFSETQRNKGNFPGRFSGRQFSNSRSEMNVSTLELGDSALYLCASNRDRGEQYFGPGTRLTVT.

In DNA, the CDR3 is TGTGCCAGCAGCGCCGCCTTGGGGGGAAACACTGAAGCTTTCTTT. The encoded protein is CASSAALGGNTEAFF. The chain recombines TRBV9 with TRBJ1-1, with D possibly being TRBD1 (5 bases). CDR1 is SGDLS, CDR2 YYNGEE, per germline. The length of the CDR3 is 15 residues. The V and J ends lost 3 bases and 2 bases respectively, with 14 bases between them. Variable domain in full (rest from reference TRBV9 and TRBJ1-1): DSGVTQTPKHLITATGQRVTLRCSPRSGDLSVYWYQQSLDQGLQFLIQYYNGEERAKGNILERFSAQQFPDLHSELNLSSLELGDSALYFCASSAALGGNTEAFFGQGTRLTVV.

The genes are TRBV10-3 and TRBJ2-4; 9 nucleotides match TRBD1. Germline values: CDR1 ENHRY, CDR2 SYGVKD. The ends lost 8 bases at V and 0 bases at J; junction bases unmatched: 2. The CDR3 totals 14 residues. This CDR3 is CAIGTGLAKNIQYF. For the CDR3, the DNA is TGTGCCATCGGGACAGGGCTAGCCAAAAACATTCAGTACTTC.

V usage is TRBV3-1 and J usage is TRBJ1-2, with a tentative D call TRBD1 (6 bases). Trimming cost V 6 bases and J 6 bases, with 14 bases left between them. The CDR3 runs to 13 residues. Per the germline V gene, CDR1 is LGHDT and CDR2 is YNNKEL (reference sequence). The CDR3 nucleotides are TGTGCCAGCAGTAAGGGGGGGGTCCATGGCTACACCTTC. Its protein product is CASSKGGVHGYTF.

The chain has TRBV5-6 and TRBJ2-2; D uncertain. This CDR3 spans 13 amino acids. Germline-derived CDR1 and CDR2 are SGHDT and YYEEEE. V shed 0 bases and J shed 6 bases, with 6 bases lying between them. This CDR3 reads CASSLGVAGELFF. CDR3 bases: TGTGCCAGCAGCTTGGGGGTCGCCGGGGAGCTGTTTTTT. Looking up the rest from reference TRBV5-6 and TRBJ2-2 gives the full variable domain: DAGVTQSPTHLIKTRGQQVTLRCSPKSGHDTVSWYQQALGQGPQFIFQYYEEEERQRGNFPDRFSGHQFPNYSSELNVNALLLGDSALYLCASSLGVAGELFFGEGSRLTVL.

V usage is TRBV4-3 and J usage is TRBJ1-1, with D unresolved. The ends were cut back, 5 bases at V and 5 bases at J, with 9 bases in the middle. The length of the CDR3 is 12 residues. Germline CDR1 is LGHNA and CDR2 is YSLEER. CDR3 DNA: TGCGCCAGCAGCTCTAGGAGAACTGAAGCTTTCTTT. Protein sequence: CASSSRRTEAFF.

This chain joins TRBV12-3 or TRBV12-4 and TRBJ1-2; TRBD1 is a possible D gene (5 bases). CDR3 length equals 13 residues. Trimming shortened V by 2 bases and J by 7 bases, and 11 bases separated the two germline ends. CDR3 region: CASSLWGRGGYTF. CDR3 bases: TGTGCCAGCAGTTTATGGGGGAGGGGTGGCTACACCTTC.

The chain joins TRBV5-5 to TRBJ2-3; TRBD1 is a possible D gene (6 bases). The CDR3 is 14 residues long. V lost 6 bases to trimming and J lost 2 bases, with 13 bases between them. Germline V gene data show CDR1 as SGHKS and CDR2 as YYEKEE (reference sequence). The CDR3, as DNA: TGTGCCAGCAAAAGACAGGACCTCACAGATACGCAGTATTTT. Residues: CASKRQDLTDTQYF.

This clonotype was seen at least ten times. The chain links TRBV29-1 to TRBJ1-2; D might be TRBD1 (6 bases). This CDR3 is built from 12 residues. Per germline, CDR1 SQVTM and CDR2 ANQGSEA. With 4 bases removed from V and 3 bases from J, the gap between germline ends came to 9 bases. CDR3 sequence (DNA): TGCAGCGTTGTTAGGGGGGACTATGGCTACACCTTC. This gives the protein CSVVRGDYGYTF.

This rearrangement joins TRBV10-3 to TRBJ2-7; D remains unclear. CDR3 length: 11 amino acids. V lost 6 bases, J lost 4 bases, and 7 bases lay in between. Germline V CDR1 and CDR2: ENHRY, SYGVKD. The CDR3 sequence: CAIRGSYEQYF. In DNA form, the CDR3 reads TGTGCCATCAGGGGATCTTACGAGCAGTACTTC.

In its sample, this clonotype was seen a few times. This chain links TRBV2 with TRBJ1-4; D ambiguous. V lost 7 bases and J lost 8, with 8 bases in between. Germline V gene sequence: CDR1 SNHLY, CDR2 FYNNEI. This CDR3 contains 11 residues. CDR3 residues: CASIMTEKLFF. The CDR3 DNA follows: TGTGCCAGCATAATGACCGAAAAACTGTTTTTT.

This clonotype was counted at least ten times. The J gene is TRBJ2-3, the V gene TRBV3-1, with D perhaps matching TRBD2 (5 bases). The CDR3 totals 12 residues. Looked up from germline, CDR1 is LGHDT and CDR2 is YNNKEL (reference sequence). Trimming left V 5 bases short and J 6 bases short, with 9 bases between. For the CDR3, the DNA is TGTGCCAGCAGCGTCGAGCGGGATACGCAGTATTTT. It codes for CASSVERDTQYF.

This clonotype was counted between two and nine times. V usage is TRBV20-1 and J usage is TRBJ1-1; D not certain. Looked up from germline, CDR1 is DFQATT and CDR2 is SNEGSKA (reference sequence). CDR3 size: 12 residues. V was clipped by 6 bases and J by 4 bases, with 12 bases between them. As DNA, the CDR3 is TGCAGTGCCATAGGGATGGCCACTGAAGCTTTCTTT. Translated: CSAIGMATEAFF.

The chain is built from TRBV6-1 and TRBJ1-2; D is possibly TRBD1 (5 bases). V lost 10 bases to trimming and J lost 3 bases, with 18 bases between them. Germline-derived CDR1 and CDR2 are MNHNS and SASEGT. The CDR3 loop spans 14 amino acids. CDR3 DNA sequence: TGTGCCATAGGACCAGGGAACGCTCACTATGGCTACACCTTC. It translates to CAIGPGNAHYGYTF.

This clonotype was recorded a few times. The V call is TRBV6-5, the J call TRBJ1-3, with D uncertain. The CDR3 totals 14 residues. Germline CDR1 reads MNHEY; CDR2 reads SVGAGI. V was cut by 6 bases and J by 0 bases, with 9 bases left in between. The CDR3 sequence is CASSPEFSGNTIYF. The CDR3, as DNA: TGTGCCAGCAGCCCGGAGTTCTCTGGAAACACCATATATTTT.

The gene calls are TRBV29-1 and TRBJ1-1; a possible D gene is TRBD1 (6 bases). There are 11 residues in the CDR3. V was pared by 6 bases and J by 6 bases, with 11 bases between. Germline V gives CDR1 SQVTM, CDR2 ANQGSEA. The CDR3 DNA is TGCAGCGTAAGACGGGGGCCTGAAGCTTTCTTT. Its protein product is CSVRRGPEAFF.

This chain joins TRBV6-2 or TRBV6-3 and TRBJ2-3; D is uncertain. The V and J ends lost 4 bases and 1 base respectively, with 15 bases between them. CDR3 length: 16 amino acids. Germline assignment: CDR1 MNHEY and CDR2 SVGEGT. CDR3 in DNA: TGTGCCAGCAGTTCCCATACGAAGTGGGGCACAGATACGCAGTATTTT. The encoded protein is CASSSHTKWGTDTQYF.

The chain links TRBV7-9 to TRBJ1-6, with a weak D call TRBD1 (6 bases). The CDR3 length is 14 residues. The ends were cut back, 4 bases at V and 10 bases at J, with 14 bases in the middle. Germline loops: CDR1 SEHNR, CDR2 FQNEAQ (reference sequence). In nucleotides, the CDR3 is TGTGCCAGCAGCTCACAGGGTGCAGGGTCACCCCTCCACTTT. It encodes CASSSQGAGSPLHF.

The chain couples TRBV5-1 to TRBJ2-1; 8 nucleotides match TRBD2. The germline CDR1 and CDR2 sequences are SGHRS and YFSETQ. There are 15 residues in the CDR3. With 4 bases clipped from V and 8 bases from J, the junction kept 11 bases outside the gene matches. Written as DNA, the CDR3 is TGCGCCAGCAGCAGACACAGCGGGGGTAACGATGAGCAGTTCTTC. Encoded protein: CASSRHSGGNDEQFF.

This clonotype was seen many times. The chain carries TRBV7-9 and TRBJ1-1; no clear D gene. The CDR3 is made up of 13 amino acids. The ends were cut back, 2 bases at V and 3 bases at J, with 7 bases in the middle. Germline CDR1 SEHNR, CDR2 FQNEAQ (reference sequence). The CDR3 protein is CASSLPVDTEAFF. DNA for the CDR3: TGTGCCAGCAGCTTACCGGTAGACACTGAAGCTTTCTTT.

The chain is built from TRBV4-2 and TRBJ2-7, with 14 nucleotides matching TRBD2. CDR1 is LGHNA and CDR2 is YNFKEQ in the germline V gene. This CDR3 region has 18 residues. V shed 4 bases and J 2 bases; nucleotides not matched to a gene: 10. For the CDR3, the DNA is TGTGCCAGCAGCCTTTACGCAACGGGACTAGCGGGAGCCTACGAGCAGTACTTC. This codes for CASSLYATGLAGAYEQYF.

This chain connects TRBV5-6 to TRBJ1-5, with D possibly being TRBD1 (6 bases). The length of the CDR3 is 15 residues. Germline CDR1 SGHDT, CDR2 YYEEEE. V was clipped by 0 bases and J by 7 bases, with 14 bases between them. In DNA, the CDR3 is TGTGCCAGCAGCTTGGGTACAGGGCCGGGCCAGCCCCAGCATTTT. Its protein product is CASSLGTGPGQPQHF. The full variable domain, in which reference TRBV5-6 and TRBJ1-5 provide the parts outside the CDR3, is DAGVTQSPTHLIKTRGQQVTLRCSPKSGHDTVSWYQQALGQGPQFIFQYYEEEERQRGNFPDRFSGHQFPNYSSELNVNALLLGDSALYLCASSLGTGPGQPQHFGDGTRLSIL.

The chain couples TRBV19 to TRBJ1-1; TRBD1 agrees at 9 bases. Germline CDR1 is LNHDA and CDR2 is SQIVND (reference sequence). V was clipped by 8 bases and J by 3 bases; unmatched bases: 1. The CDR3 extends over 12 amino acids. CDR3 protein: CASRQGDTEAFF. In nucleotides, the CDR3 is TGTGCCAGTCGACAGGGGGACACTGAAGCTTTCTTT.